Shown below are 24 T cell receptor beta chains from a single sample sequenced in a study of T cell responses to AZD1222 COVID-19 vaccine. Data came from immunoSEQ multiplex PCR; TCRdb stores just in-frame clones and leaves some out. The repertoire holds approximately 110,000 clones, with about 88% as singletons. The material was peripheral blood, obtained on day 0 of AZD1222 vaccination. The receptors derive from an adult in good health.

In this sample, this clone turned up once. This CDR3 is CASSISATYNEQFF. For the CDR3, the DNA is TGTGCCAGTAGTATCTCGGCAACCTACAATGAGCAGTTCTTC. The chain uses TRBV19 and TRBJ2-1, with unresolved D. The CDR3 consists of 14 residues. Germline V lookup: CDR1 LNHDA, CDR2 SQIVND (reference sequence). Trimming removed 3 bases at V and 2 bases at J, with 8 bases between. The whole variable domain, remainder taken from reference TRBV19 and TRBJ2-1, is DGGITQSPKYLFRKEGQNVTLSCEQNLNHDAMYWYRQDPGQGLRLIYYSQIVNDFQKGDIAEGYSVSREKKESFPLTVTSAQKNPTAFYLCASSISATYNEQFFGPGTRLTVL.

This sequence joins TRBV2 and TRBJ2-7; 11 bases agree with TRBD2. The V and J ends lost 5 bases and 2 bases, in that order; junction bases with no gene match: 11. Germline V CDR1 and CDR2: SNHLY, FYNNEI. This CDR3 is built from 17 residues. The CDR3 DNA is TGTGCCAGCAGTAGACTCACACTAGCGGGAGTTACCTACGAGCAGTACTTC. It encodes CASSRLTLAGVTYEQYF.

CDR3 loop: CASSIWSRGNEQFF. CDR3 sequence (DNA): TGTGCCAGTAGTATTTGGTCGCGGGGGAATGAGCAGTTCTTC. V and J are TRBV19 and TRBJ2-1, with 7 nucleotides matching TRBD2. The trim removed 3 bases at V and 7 bases at J, leaving 6 bases unmatched. Germline V gives CDR1 LNHDA, CDR2 SQIVND (reference sequence). The CDR3 is made up of 14 amino acids.

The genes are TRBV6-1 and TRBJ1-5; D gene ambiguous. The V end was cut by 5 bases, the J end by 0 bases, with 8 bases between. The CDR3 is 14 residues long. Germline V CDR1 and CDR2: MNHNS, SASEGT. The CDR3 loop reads CASSPTNSNQPQHF. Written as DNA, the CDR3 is TGTGCCAGCAGTCCTACTAATAGCAATCAGCCCCAGCATTTT.

The CDR3 here is CASSAGTEASGNTIYF. In DNA, the CDR3 is TGTGCCAGCAGTGCCGGGACAGAGGCTTCTGGAAACACCATATATTTT. The V gene is TRBV6-1, the J gene TRBJ1-3; 7 bases match TRBD1. In germline, CDR1 is MNHNS, CDR2 SASEGT. This CDR3 region has 16 residues. Germline trimming cut 4 bases from V and 1 base from J; bases unmatched to any gene: 7.

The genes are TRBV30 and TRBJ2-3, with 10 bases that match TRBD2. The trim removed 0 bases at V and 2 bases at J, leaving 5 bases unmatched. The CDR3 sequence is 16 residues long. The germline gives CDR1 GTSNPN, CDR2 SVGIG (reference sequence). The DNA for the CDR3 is TGTGCCTGGAGTGTACGTACTAGCGGGAACACAGATACGCAGTATTTT. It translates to CAWSVRTSGNTDTQYF.

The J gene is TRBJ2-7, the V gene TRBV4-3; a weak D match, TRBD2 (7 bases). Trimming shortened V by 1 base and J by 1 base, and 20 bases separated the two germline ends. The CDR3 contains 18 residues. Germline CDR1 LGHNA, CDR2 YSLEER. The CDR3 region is CASSQVLRGGTLSYEQYF. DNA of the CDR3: TGCGCCAGCAGCCAAGTCCTAAGGGGGGGGACATTGTCCTACGAGCAGTACTTC.

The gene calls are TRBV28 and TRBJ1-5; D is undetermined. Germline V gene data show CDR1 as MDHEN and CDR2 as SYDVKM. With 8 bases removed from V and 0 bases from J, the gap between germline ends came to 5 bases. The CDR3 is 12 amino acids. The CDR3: CASRNSNQPQHF. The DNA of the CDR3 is TGTGCCAGCCGTAATAGCAATCAGCCCCAGCATTTT.

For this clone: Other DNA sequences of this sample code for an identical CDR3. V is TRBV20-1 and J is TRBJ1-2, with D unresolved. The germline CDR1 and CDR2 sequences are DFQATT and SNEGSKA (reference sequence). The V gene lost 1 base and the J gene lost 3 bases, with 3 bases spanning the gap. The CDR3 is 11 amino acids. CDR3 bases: TGCAGTGCTAGAGTCGACTATGGCTACACCTTC. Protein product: CSARVDYGYTF.

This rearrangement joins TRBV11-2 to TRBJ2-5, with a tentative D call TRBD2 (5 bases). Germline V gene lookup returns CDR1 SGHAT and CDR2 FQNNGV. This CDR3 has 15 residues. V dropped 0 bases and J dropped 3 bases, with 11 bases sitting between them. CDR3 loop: CASSLDGLNEETQYF. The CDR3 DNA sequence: TGTGCCAGCAGCTTAGATGGACTGAATGAAGAGACCCAGTACTTC.

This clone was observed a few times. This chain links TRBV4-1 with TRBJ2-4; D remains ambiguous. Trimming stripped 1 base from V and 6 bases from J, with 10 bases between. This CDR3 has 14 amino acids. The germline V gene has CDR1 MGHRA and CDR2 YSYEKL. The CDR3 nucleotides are TGCGCCAGCAGCCAAGGGCTGCTTGGAAACATTCAGTACTTC. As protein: CASSQGLLGNIQYF.

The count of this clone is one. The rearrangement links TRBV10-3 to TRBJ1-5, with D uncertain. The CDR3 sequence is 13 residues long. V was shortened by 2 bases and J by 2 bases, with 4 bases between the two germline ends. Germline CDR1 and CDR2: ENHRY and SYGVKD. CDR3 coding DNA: TGTGCCATCAGTGAGGGGGGCAATCAGCCCCAGCATTTT. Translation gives CAISEGGNQPQHF.

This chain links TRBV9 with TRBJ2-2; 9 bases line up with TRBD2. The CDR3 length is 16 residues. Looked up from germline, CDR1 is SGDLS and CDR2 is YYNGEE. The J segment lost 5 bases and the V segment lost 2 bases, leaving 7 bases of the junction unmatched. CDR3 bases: TGTGCCAGCAGCGTTCATAAGCGGGGGGTTACCGGGGAGCTGTTTTTT. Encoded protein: CASSVHKRGVTGELFF.

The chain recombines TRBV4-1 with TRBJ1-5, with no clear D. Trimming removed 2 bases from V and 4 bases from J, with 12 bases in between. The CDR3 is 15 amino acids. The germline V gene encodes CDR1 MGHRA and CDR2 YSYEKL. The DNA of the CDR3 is TGCGCCAGCAGCCAACTGGGTCTTGGGAATCAGCCCCAGCATTTT. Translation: CASSQLGLGNQPQHF.

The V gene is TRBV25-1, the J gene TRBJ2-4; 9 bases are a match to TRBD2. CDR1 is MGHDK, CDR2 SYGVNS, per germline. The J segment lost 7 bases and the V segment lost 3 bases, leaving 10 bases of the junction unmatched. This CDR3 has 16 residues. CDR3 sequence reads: CASSEESSGIVNIQYF. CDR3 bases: TGTGCCAGCAGTGAGGAGTCTAGCGGGATTGTGAACATTCAGTACTTC.

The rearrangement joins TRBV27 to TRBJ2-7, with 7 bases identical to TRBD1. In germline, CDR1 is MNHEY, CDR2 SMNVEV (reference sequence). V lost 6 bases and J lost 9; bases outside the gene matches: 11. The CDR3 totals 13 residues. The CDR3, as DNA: TGTGCCAGCAGGCAAACCCGGGGACAGACGCAGTACTTC. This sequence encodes CASRQTRGQTQYF.

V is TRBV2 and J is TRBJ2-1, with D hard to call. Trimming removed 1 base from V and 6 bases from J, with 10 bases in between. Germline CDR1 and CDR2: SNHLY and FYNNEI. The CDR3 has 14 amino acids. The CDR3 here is CASSEVSIVNEQFF. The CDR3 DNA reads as TGTGCCAGCAGTGAAGTTTCTATTGTCAATGAGCAGTTCTTC.

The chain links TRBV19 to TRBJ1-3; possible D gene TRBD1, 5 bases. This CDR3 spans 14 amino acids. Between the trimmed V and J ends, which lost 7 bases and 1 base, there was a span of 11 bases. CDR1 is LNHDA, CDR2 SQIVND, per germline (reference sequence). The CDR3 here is CASNGWGSGNTIYF. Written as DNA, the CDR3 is TGTGCCAGTAATGGATGGGGGTCTGGAAACACCATATATTTT. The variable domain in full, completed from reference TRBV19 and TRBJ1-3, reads DGGITQSPKYLFRKEGQNVTLSCEQNLNHDAMYWYRQDPGQGLRLIYYSQIVNDFQKGDIAEGYSVSREKKESFPLTVTSAQKNPTAFYLCASNGWGSGNTIYFGEGSWLTVV.

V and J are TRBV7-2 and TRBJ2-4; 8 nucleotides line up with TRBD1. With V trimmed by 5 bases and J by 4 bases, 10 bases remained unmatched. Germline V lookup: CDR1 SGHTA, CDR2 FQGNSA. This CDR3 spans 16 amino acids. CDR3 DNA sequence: TGTGCCAGCAGCGCACAATCAGGGGGCGCAAAAAACATTCAGTACTTC. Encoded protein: CASSAQSGGAKNIQYF.

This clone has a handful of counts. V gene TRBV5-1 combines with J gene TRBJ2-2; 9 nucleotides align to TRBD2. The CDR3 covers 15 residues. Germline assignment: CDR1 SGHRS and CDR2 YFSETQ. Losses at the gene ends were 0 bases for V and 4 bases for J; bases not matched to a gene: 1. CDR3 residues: CASSLETSGTGELFF. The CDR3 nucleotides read TGCGCCAGCAGCTTGGAGACTAGCGGCACCGGGGAGCTGTTTTTT.

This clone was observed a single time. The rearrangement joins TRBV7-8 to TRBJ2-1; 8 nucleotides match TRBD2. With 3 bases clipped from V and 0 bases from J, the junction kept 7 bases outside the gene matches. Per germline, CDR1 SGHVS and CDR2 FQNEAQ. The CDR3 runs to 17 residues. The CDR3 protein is CASSFFPSGSSYNEQFF. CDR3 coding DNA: TGTGCCAGCAGCTTTTTCCCTAGCGGGTCCTCCTACAATGAGCAGTTCTTC.

This CDR3 is CASSITGGNTIYF. For the CDR3, the DNA is TGTGCCAGTAGTATTACAGGAGGAAACACCATATATTTT. J is TRBJ1-3 and V is TRBV19; possible D gene TRBD1, 5 bases. Per germline, CDR1 LNHDA and CDR2 SQIVND (reference sequence). The V end was cut by 3 bases, the J end by 4 bases, with 7 bases between. This CDR3 region has 13 residues.

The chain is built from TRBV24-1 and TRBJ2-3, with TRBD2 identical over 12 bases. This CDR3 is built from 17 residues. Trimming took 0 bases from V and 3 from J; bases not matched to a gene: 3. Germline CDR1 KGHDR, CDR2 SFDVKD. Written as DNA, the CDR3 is TGTGCCACCAGTGATTTGCTAGCGGGGGGGGATACAGATACGCAGTATTTT. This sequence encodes CATSDLLAGGDTDTQYF.

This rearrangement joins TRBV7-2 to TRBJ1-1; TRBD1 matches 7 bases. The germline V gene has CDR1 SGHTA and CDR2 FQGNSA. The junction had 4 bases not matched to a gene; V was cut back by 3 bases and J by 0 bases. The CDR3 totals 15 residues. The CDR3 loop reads CASSLTTGMNTEAFF. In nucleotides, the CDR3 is TGTGCCAGCAGCTTGACGACAGGGATGAACACTGAAGCTTTCTTT.